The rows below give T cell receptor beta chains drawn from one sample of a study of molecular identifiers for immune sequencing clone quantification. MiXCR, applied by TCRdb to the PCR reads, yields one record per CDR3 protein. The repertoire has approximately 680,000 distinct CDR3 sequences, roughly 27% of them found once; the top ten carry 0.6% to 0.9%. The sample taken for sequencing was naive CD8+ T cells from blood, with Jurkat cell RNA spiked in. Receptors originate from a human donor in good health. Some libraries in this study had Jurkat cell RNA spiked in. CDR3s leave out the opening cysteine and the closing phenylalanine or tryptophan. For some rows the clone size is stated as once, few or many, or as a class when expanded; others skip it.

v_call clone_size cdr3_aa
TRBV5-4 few ASSDMGQNNEKLF
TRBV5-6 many ASSPPRGGAGELF
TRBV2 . ALIGQGTEAL
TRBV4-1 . ASSRGGFDEQF
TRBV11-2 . ASSLESRGNYNEQF
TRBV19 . ASRAGVELF
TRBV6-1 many ASSETHSHHTEAF
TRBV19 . ASSTIKEGNTEAF
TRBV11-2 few ASSLGAGPRDQY
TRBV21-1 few ASSKGTRQGGHTEAF
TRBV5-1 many ASSWTTGNIQY
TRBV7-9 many ASSSRLRRVGRNTEAF
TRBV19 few ASSTGTRSL
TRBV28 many ASSQPPDRGAYEQY
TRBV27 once VSSLAGGGNQPQH
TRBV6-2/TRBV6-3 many ASSYLDLTDTQY
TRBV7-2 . ARRLRSGELC
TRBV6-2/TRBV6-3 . ASSSDSGRVIYEQY
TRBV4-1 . ASSQEERGVGYEQY
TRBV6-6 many ASSPEVLEAF
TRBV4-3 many ASTPAAGNTYEQY
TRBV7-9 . ASVAAYHNEQF
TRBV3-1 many ASSQDQGGTEAF
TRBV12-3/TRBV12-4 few ASSASGGAGETQY
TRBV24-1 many ATSDWDKNTGELF
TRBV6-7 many ASSYSSCQGADTQY
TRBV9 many ASSAYDYPSAKNIQY
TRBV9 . ASSVAGLASPGELF
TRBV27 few ASSPAGTAVQETQY
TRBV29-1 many SVAGTGDREQY
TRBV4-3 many ASSQMWSGISTDTQY
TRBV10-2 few ASRETSGETDTQY
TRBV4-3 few ASSQDLGSHSYEQY
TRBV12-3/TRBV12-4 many ASSLIWTEFMNTEAF
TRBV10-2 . ASSVSPNTEAF
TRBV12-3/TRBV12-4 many ASSFGGTYEQY
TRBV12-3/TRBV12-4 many ASRLDTAQETQY
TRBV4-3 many ASSQGASSVPPYEQY
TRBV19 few ASSRTGEHSNQPQH
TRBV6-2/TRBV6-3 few ASSHGRVGYEQY
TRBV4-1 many ASSQTGSEAF
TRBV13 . ASSYTPGVGPAAL
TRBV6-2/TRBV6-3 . ASKGESTAYEQY
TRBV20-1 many SARDGGGQETQY
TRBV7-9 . ASSGPPGQITYEQY
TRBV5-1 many ASSLALGFSYEQY
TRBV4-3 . ASSQFERSTDTQY
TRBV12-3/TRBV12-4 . ASSLALRGEQY
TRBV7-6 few ASSLGQELNTEAF
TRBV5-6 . ASSIQGRLADEQY
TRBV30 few AWTPWDRGVNEQF
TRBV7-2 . ARRSSGGLQETPY
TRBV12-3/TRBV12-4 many ASSFGRGQY
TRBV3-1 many ASSQATGGGYT
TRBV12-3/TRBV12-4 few ASNPPLAGEQF
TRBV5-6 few ASSIGGGFSYEQY
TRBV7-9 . ASSSYHYEQY
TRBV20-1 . SARDHRDSSCEQY